These T cell receptor beta chains were read from a single sample in a study of post-analysis software for immune sequencing data. TCRdb reanalysed the PCR reads using MiXCR and keeps one entry per CDR3 protein. Of 400,000 to 500,000 distinct CDR3 sequences listed, roughly 40% were seen once; the top ten hold around 8%. The material sequenced was blood. These receptors were taken from a girl aged 2 to 9 with multiple sclerosis. Each CDR3 is given with its conserved first and last residue. The D gene is left open where the match is weak. Clone size is not always given. Where it is, it says once, few, many or a class for expanded clones.

TRBJ2-2 | . | TRBD1 | TRBV6-6 | TGTGCCAGCAGTCTGACAGGGGCGGACGACGACACCGGGGAGCTGTTTTTT | CASSLTGADDDTGELFF
TRBJ2-5 | . | TRBD1 | TRBV7-7 | TGTGCTAGCAGCTTAGGCGGGACAGGTGACTCTCAAGAGACCCAGTACTTC | CASSLGGTGDSQETQYF
TRBJ1-1 | few | . | TRBV4-1 | TGCGCCAGCAGCCTTGGAGGGAACGGAGGCACTGAAGCTTTCTTT | CASSLGGNGGTEAFF
TRBJ2-1 | . | . | TRBV21-1 | TGTGCCAGCAGTCGGGGGGTCAACAATGAGCAGTTCTTC | CASSRGVNNEQFF
TRBJ2-7 | few | . | TRBV28 | TGTGCCGGCAGTTTTCCCTCCTCCTACGAGCAGTACTTC | CAGSFPSSYEQYF
TRBJ2-7 | . | . | TRBV20-1 | TGCAGTGCTGAACTGTACTACGAGCAGTACTTC | CSAELYYEQYF
TRBJ2-1 | many | . | TRBV2 | TGTGCCAGTCGCTCGTCCCAGGGTCTGAATGAGCAGTTCTTC | CASRSSQGLNEQFF
TRBJ2-7 | few | . | TRBV20-1 | TGCAGTGCTAGAGACCCAGGGTATTACGAGCAGTACTTC | CSARDPGYYEQYF
TRBJ2-7 | . | . | TRBV27 | TGTGCCAGCAGTTTATCTCCAACCTACGAGCAGTACTTC | CASSLSPTYEQYF
TRBJ1-1 | few | . | TRBV6-2/TRBV6-3 | TGTGCCAGCGGACCGCGCAGGGTTAACGCTGAAGCTTTCTTT | CASGPRRVNAEAFF
TRBJ2-7 | few | TRBD1 | TRBV6-1 | TGTGCCAGCAGTGGTTCCATGACAGGGACCTACGAGCAGTACTTC | CASSGSMTGTYEQYF
TRBJ2-1 | few | . | TRBV4-2 | TGTGCCAGCAGCCAAGATGAGGGCCTAGCACTTGAGCAGTTCTTC | CASSQDEGLALEQFF
TRBJ1-1 | . | . | TRBV10-3 | TGTGCCATCAGCTCAGACAGAGTCGGGACTGAAGCTTTCTTT | CAISSDRVGTEAFF
TRBJ1-4 | . | . | TRBV7-2 | TGTGCCAGCAGCGCCTTGGACGGGGAAAAACTGTTTTTT | CASSALDGEKLFF
TRBJ1-5 | few | . | TRBV20-1 | TGCAGTGCTAGGGGGGCAAATCAGCCCCAGCATTTT | CSARGANQPQHF
TRBJ1-5 | . | . | TRBV28 | TGTGCCAGCAACCAAGACGGATATCAGCCCCAGCATTTT | CASNQDGYQPQHF
TRBJ1-2 | medium-sized | . | TRBV29-1 | TGCAGCGTTGAAGTCGGAGACTATGGCTACACCTTC | CSVEVGDYGYTF
TRBJ2-4 | . | . | TRBV2 | TGTGCCAGCAGTATTGGTCAGGGTAGCATTCAGTACTTC | CASSIGQGSIQYF
TRBJ1-5 | few | TRBD1 | TRBV5-1 | TGCGCCAGCAGCGAAGGGGGCTCCAATCAGCCCCAGCATTTT | CASSEGGSNQPQHF
TRBJ1-5 | . | TRBD1 | TRBV6-2/TRBV6-3 | TGTGCCAGCAGTTACGTCCCCCGTTGGGAGAGGGGGCACAATCAGCCCCAGCATTTT | CASSYVPRWERGHNQPQHF
TRBJ2-3 | . | TRBD2 | TRBV9 | TGTGCCAGCAGCGCTCCCCCAGGTCTCGCGTATCCCCCGGCGGGAGTGGCAGATACGCAGTATTTT | CASSAPPGLAYPPAGVADTQYF
TRBJ2-7 | . | . | TRBV2 | TGTGCCAGCACGGCCCTACTATACGAGCAGTACTTC | CASTALLYEQYF
TRBJ2-5 | . | . | TRBV3-1 | TGTGCCAGCAGCCAAGAGAGGGTGCGGACCCAGTACTTC | CASSQERVRTQYF
TRBJ1-5 | . | . | TRBV28 | TGTGCCACCCAGATCGGGGCGACAAGTCAGCCCCAGCATTTT | CATQIGATSQPQHF
TRBJ2-7 | few | TRBD2 | TRBV6-2/TRBV6-3 | TGTGCCAGCAGTCCCGGACTAGCGGGGAACTACGAGCAGTACTTC | CASSPGLAGNYEQYF
TRBJ1-2 | . | . | TRBV9 | TGTGCCAGCAGCGTAGGAGAAGGGGACTATGGCTACACCTTC | CASSVGEGDYGYTF
TRBJ1-2 | few | TRBD1 | TRBV11-2 | TGTGCCAGCAGCTTTTTTAGGACAGGTGGCTACACCTTC | CASSFFRTGGYTF
TRBJ1-5 | . | . | TRBV12-3/TRBV12-4 | TGTGCCAGCAGTTTTTTGGAGGGGGGCAATCAGCCCCAGCATTTT | CASSFLEGGNQPQHF
TRBJ2-7 | few | TRBD1 | TRBV6-5 | TGTGCCAGCAGGGAAACCGGGACAGGAGCCTACGAGCAGTACTTC | CASRETGTGAYEQYF
TRBJ1-1 | . | TRBD1 | TRBV5-8 | TGTGCCAGCAGCTTGGGTCAGGGGGCCAGCACTGAAGCTTTCTTT | CASSLGQGASTEAFF
TRBJ2-5 | . | . | TRBV20-1 | TGCAGTGCTCCCTGGGACACAGAGACCCAGTACTTC | CSAPWDTETQYF
TRBJ2-7 | many | TRBD1 | TRBV6-2/TRBV6-3 | TGTGCCAGCAGCCCGGACAGGCTTGAGCAGTACTTC | CASSPDRLEQYF
TRBJ2-1 | . | . | TRBV5-1 | TGCGCCAGCAGCGGGGGGTGGGGGGTCTACTCCTACAATGAGCAGTTCTTC | CASSGGWGVYSYNEQFF
TRBJ1-5 | . | . | TRBV6-4 | TGTGCCAGCAGTGACCCCAGGGGCGGAGGTCAGCCCCAGCATTTT | CASSDPRGGGQPQHF
TRBJ2-5 | few | TRBD2 | TRBV20-1 | TGCAGTGCTTCAGCCGGGACTAGCGGTCCGGAGACCCAGTACTTC | CSASAGTSGPETQYF
TRBJ2-7 | few | TRBD2 | TRBV5-1 | TGCGCCAGCAGCTATAGCGGGGGGGCGTCCTACGAGCAGTACTTC | CASSYSGGASYEQYF
TRBJ2-7 | few | TRBD1 | TRBV9 | TGTGCCAGCAGCGTAGAATACAGGGGTGCACACGAGCAGTACTTC | CASSVEYRGAHEQYF